Listed below are T cell receptor beta chains from one sample, sequenced in a study of T cell responses to AZD1222 COVID-19 vaccine. The table came from immunoSEQ multiplex PCR; TCRdb's copy has only in-frame clones and leaves some out. The table records about 140,000 clones, roughly 86% of them present only once. This specimen was peripheral blood, taken 28 days after the second AZD1222 dose. The source of these receptors is an adult who received the AZD1222 COVID-19 vaccine. Each CDR3 is given with its conserved first and last residue. D genes are given only for firm matches. Size is stated for part of the rows, as once, few or many counts, or as a class when the clone is expanded.

TRBJ1-2,few,TRBV4-1,TRBD1,CASSQGPFRGTYGYTF,TGCGCCAGCAGCCAAGGACCTTTCAGGGGGACGTATGGCTACACCTTC
TRBJ2-1,NA,TRBV18,NA,CASSPNSKLSSYNEQFF,TGTGCCAGCTCACCTAACTCTAAGCTTAGCTCCTACAATGAGCAGTTCTTC
TRBJ2-1,few,TRBV10-2,NA,CASISPEQFF,TGCGCCAGCATATCGCCTGAGCAGTTCTTC
TRBJ1-1,once,TRBV7-9,NA,CASERAQNTEAFF,TGTGCCAGCGAGAGGGCTCAGAACACTGAAGCTTTCTTT
TRBJ2-1,NA,TRBV28,NA,CATYSGPGYEQFF,TGTGCCACATACTCCGGCCCCGGCTATGAGCAGTTCTTC
TRBJ2-7,NA,TRBV28,NA,CASSPLYEQYF,TGTGCCAGCAGCCCTCTATACGAGCAGTACTTC
TRBJ1-5,NA,TRBV6-1,NA,CASSDIQGRGNQPQHF,TGTGCCAGCAGTGATATACAGGGTCGGGGCAATCAGCCCCAGCATTTT
TRBJ2-7,NA,TRBV7-7,NA,CASSPRLDYEQYF,TGTGCTAGCAGCCCCCGACTGGACTACGAGCAGTACTTC
TRBJ1-6,NA,TRBV7-9,TRBD1,CASRGQGNSPLHF,TGTGCCAGCAGGGGACAGGGGAATTCACCCCTCCACTTT
TRBJ2-1,NA,TRBV5-1,NA,CASSLEVGTTNEQFF,TGCGCCAGCAGCTTGGAGGTTGGGACGACCAATGAGCAGTTCTTC
TRBJ2-1,NA,TRBV7-2,NA,CASSSIIVEQFF,TGTGCCAGCAGCTCCATAATCGTTGAGCAGTTCTTC
TRBJ1-2,NA,TRBV2,NA,CASSPGRAGEGYGYTF,TGTGCCAGCAGTCCGGGGAGGGCCGGAGAGGGGTATGGCTACACCTTC
TRBJ2-7,NA,TRBV6-2/TRBV6-3,TRBD2,CASSYSEAVAGGNEQYF,TGTGCCAGCAGTTATTCCGAGGCAGTAGCGGGAGGTAACGAGCAGTACTTC
TRBJ1-2,NA,TRBV6-5,NA,CASSCPQAVSNYGYTF,TGTGCCAGCAGTTGCCCACAGGCGGTGAGTAACTATGGCTACACCTTC
TRBJ2-1,NA,TRBV19,NA,CASTIGTAIDNEQFF,TGTGCCAGTACGATTGGCACGGCTATTGACAATGAGCAGTTCTTC
TRBJ2-5,once,TRBV2,NA,CASSGASRPFGETQYF,TGTGCCAGCAGTGGGGCTAGCCGTCCGTTTGGAGAGACCCAGTACTTC
TRBJ2-1,NA,TRBV10-3,TRBD1,CAINEGAAYNEQFF,TGTGCCATCAACGAGGGGGCGGCCTACAATGAGCAGTTCTTC
TRBJ1-2,NA,TRBV20-1,NA,CSASSGSNYGYTF,TGCAGTGCTAGTTCTGGAAGTAACTATGGCTACACCTTC
TRBJ1-4,few,TRBV30,NA,CAWSEDGGNEKLFF,TGTGCCTGGAGCGAGGACGGGGGAAATGAAAAACTGTTTTTT
TRBJ2-1,NA,TRBV18,TRBD2,CASSSLAGSYNEQFF,TGTGCCAGCTCATCCCTAGCGGGGTCCTACAATGAGCAGTTCTTC
TRBJ2-6,NA,TRBV5-8,NA,CASSRGRFSGANVLTF,TGTGCCAGCAGCAGGGGCCGTTTCTCTGGGGCCAACGTCCTGACTTTC
TRBJ2-7,NA,TRBV7-2,TRBD2,CASSQAGTSVYEQYF,TGTGCCAGCAGCCAGGCGGGGACTAGCGTCTACGAGCAGTACTTC
TRBJ2-2,NA,TRBV7-2,TRBD2,CASRPGTSVGELFF,TGTGCCAGCAGACCCGGGACTAGCGTCGGGGAGCTGTTTTTT
TRBJ2-2,NA,TRBV11-3,NA,CASSQTGTNTGELFF,TGTGCCAGCAGCCAGACAGGCACGAACACCGGGGAGCTGTTTTTT
TRBJ1-3,NA,TRBV18,NA,CASSLTGSSGNTIYF,TGTGCCAGCTCACTAACAGGGAGCTCTGGAAACACCATATATTTT
TRBJ1-1,NA,TRBV3-1/TRBV3-2,TRBD1,CASITTGADTEAFF,TGTGCCAGCATCACCACAGGGGCTGACACTGAAGCTTTCTTT
TRBJ1-1,few,TRBV6-4,NA,CASSDSPGGNTEAFF,TGTGCCAGCAGTGACTCACCAGGCGGGAACACTGAAGCTTTCTTT
TRBJ2-7,NA,TRBV5-1,TRBD1,CASSFGTGVAYEQYF,TGCGCCAGCAGCTTTGGAACAGGGGTTGCATACGAGCAGTACTTC
TRBJ2-7,once,TRBV11-2,TRBD2,CASSFGTSGTYEQYF,TGTGCCAGCAGCTTTGGGACTAGCGGGACCTACGAGCAGTACTTC
TRBJ1-2,NA,TRBV27,NA,CATGTSFYGYTF,TGTGCCACCGGGACGTCGTTCTATGGCTACACCTTC
TRBJ2-1,NA,TRBV6-5,TRBD1,CASRGTVQRNEQFF,TGTGCCAGCAGGGGGACAGTACAGAGGAATGAGCAGTTCTTC
TRBJ1-5,NA,TRBV7-9,TRBD1,CASTPPGGGNQPQHF,TGTGCCAGCACCCCTCCAGGGGGCGGCAATCAGCCCCAGCATTTT
TRBJ2-7,NA,TRBV21-1,NA,CASGPVPLLSSYEQYF,TGTGCCAGCGGGCCTGTTCCCCTCTTAAGCTCCTACGAGCAGTACTTC
TRBJ2-5,NA,TRBV3-1/TRBV3-2,TRBD2,CASSPPQRAGGPYQETQYF,TGTGCCAGCAGCCCACCCCAAAGGGCGGGAGGGCCGTACCAAGAGACCCAGTACTTC
TRBJ2-2,NA,TRBV5-1,NA,CASSLVWQGTGELFF,TGCGCCAGCAGCTTGGTTTGGCAGGGCACCGGGGAGCTGTTTTTT
TRBJ2-1,NA,TRBV7-6,NA,CASSFSPDYDNEQFF,TGTGCCAGCAGCTTTTCCCCTGACTACGACAATGAGCAGTTCTTC